This is a list of T cell receptor beta chains from one sample in a study of shared clonotypes between healthy human individuals. The data were produced by immunoSEQ multiplex PCR, yet TCRdb's version contains in-frame clones alone and is incomplete. The sample lists 2 million to 2.5 million clones, around 90% seen once, with around 0.38% in the top ten. Material: naive CD4+ T cells from PBMCs. The receptors derive from a man younger than 30 in good health. Some clones in this sample may be carry-over from other donors' samples. Both conserved end residues are part of each CDR3. A D gene is named only where the DNA matches it firmly. Clone size is shown for a subset of rows, as once, few, many or a class of expanded clone.

j_call,clone_size,d_call,v_call,cdr3_aa,cdr3_nt
TRBJ2-3,-,TRBD1,TRBV18,CASSPPTGQSTDTQYF,TGTGCCAGCTCACCGCCAACGGGACAGAGCACAGATACGCAGTATTTT
TRBJ2-5,-,-,TRBV7-3,CASSRDSLQETQYF,TGTGCCAGCAGCCGTGACAGCCTCCAAGAGACCCAGTACTTC
TRBJ2-4,-,-,TRBV15,CATSKVRQSVNIQYF,TGTGCCACCAGCAAGGTGCGACAGAGTGTAAACATTCAGTACTTC
TRBJ1-5,-,-,TRBV19,CASIKDGRGNQPQHF,TGTGCCAGTATAAAGGACGGACGGGGCAATCAGCCCCAGCATTTT
TRBJ1-1,once,-,TRBV13,CASSLVTAYF,TGTGCCAGCAGCTTAGTAACTGCGTACTTT
TRBJ2-5,-,TRBD2,TRBV5-1,CASSLSSGSLSETQYF,TGCGCCAGCAGCTTGTCTAGCGGGAGTTTGTCGGAGACCCAGTACTTC
TRBJ1-6,-,TRBD1,TRBV28,CASSSYPGQGDNSPLHF,TGTGCCAGCAGTTCATATCCGGGACAGGGGGATAATTCACCCCTCCACTTT
TRBJ2-1,-,-,TRBV5-4,CASSSADEQFF,TGTGCCAGCAGCAGCGCCGATGAGCAGTTCTTC
TRBJ2-1,-,TRBD1,TRBV7-2,CASSLWTGAYNEQFF,TGTGCCAGCAGCTTGTGGACAGGTGCTTACAATGAGCAGTTCTTC
TRBJ1-5,-,-,TRBV6-4,CASSDSGSSPQHF,TGTGCCAGCAGTGACTCGGGGTCCTCGCCCCAGCATTTT
TRBJ2-1,-,-,TRBV9,CASSTEGGSYNEQFF,TGTGCCAGCAGCACAGAGGGGGGGTCCTACAATGAGCAGTTCTTC
TRBJ2-3,-,-,TRBV2,CASRPAADTQYF,TGTGCCAGCAGACCGGCGGCGGATACGCAGTATTTT
TRBJ2-7,-,TRBD2,TRBV6-5,CASSPREGRHEQYF,TGTGCCAGCAGTCCCCGGGAGGGGCGGCACGAGCAGTACTTC
TRBJ1-5,-,-,TRBV28,CASSPVRRDYQPQHF,TGTGCCAGCAGTCCGGTGAGAAGGGATTATCAGCCCCAGCATTTT
TRBJ2-5,few,-,TRBV2,CASSEETQYF,TGTGCCAGCAGTGAGGAGACCCAGTACTTC
TRBJ2-4,-,-,TRBV15,CATSRDQSIDF,TGTGCCACCAGCAGAGATCAGAGTATAGACTTC
TRBJ2-3,-,-,TRBV11-2,CASSLVRDTQYF,TGTGCCAGCAGCTTAGTTCGAGATACGCAGTATTTT
TRBJ2-1,-,-,TRBV7-3,CASSSGAYNEQFF,TGTGCCAGCAGCTCTGGGGCTTACAATGAGCAGTTCTTC
TRBJ1-2,-,-,TRBV28,CASSRDGGYTF,TGTGCCAGCAGCAGGGACGGAGGCTACACCTTC
TRBJ1-2,-,-,TRBV27,CASSLDGNYGYTF,TGTGCCAGCAGTCTCGACGGGAACTATGGCTACACCTTC
TRBJ1-2,-,-,TRBV5-1,CASRDYRDTGHTNYGYTF,TGCGCCAGCAGGGATTACCGGGATACAGGGCACACTAACTATGGCTACACCTTC
TRBJ2-1,-,-,TRBV6-5,CASSYSREQFF,TGTGCCAGCAGTTACTCCCGTGAGCAGTTCTTC
TRBJ1-5,-,-,TRBV28,CASRRIFNQPQHF,TGTGCCAGCAGAAGAATATTCAATCAGCCCCAGCATTTT
TRBJ2-3,-,-,TRBV29-1,CSVEGVTGSTDTQYF,TGCAGCGTTGAAGGGGTTACAGGTAGTACAGATACGCAGTATTTT
TRBJ2-7,-,TRBD2,TRBV27,CASRPGLAGLYEQYF,TGTGCCAGCCGCCCCGGACTAGCGGGCCTCTACGAGCAGTACTTC
TRBJ2-2,-,-,TRBV7-3,CASSFQPNTGELFF,TGTGCCAGCAGCTTTCAGCCGAACACCGGGGAGCTGTTTTTT
TRBJ1-1,-,TRBD1,TRBV6-5,CASRPGTGEAFF,TGTGCCAGCAGACCCGGGACAGGTGAAGCTTTCTTT
TRBJ2-3,-,-,TRBV5-6,CASSLRREWYWDTQYF,TGTGCCAGCAGCTTGAGACGGGAGTGGTATTGGGATACGCAGTATTTT
TRBJ1-1,few,-,TRBV7-2,CASSLAVVGEAFF,TGTGCCAGCAGCTTAGCCGTCGTTGGTGAAGCTTTCTTT
TRBJ1-1,-,-,TRBV5-6,CASSLKLGTEAFF,TGTGCCAGCAGCTTGAAGCTGGGCACTGAAGCTTTCTTT
TRBJ1-4,-,-,TRBV6-1,CASSEGLDREKLFF,TGTGCCAGCAGTGAAGGTCTTGATCGGGAAAAACTGTTTTTT
TRBJ2-3,-,TRBD2,TRBV7-9,CASSLQGGNTDTQYF,TGTGCCAGCAGCTTACAGGGAGGGAACACAGATACGCAGTATTTT
TRBJ2-2,-,-,TRBV28,CASSLASRGTGELFF,TGTGCCAGCAGTTTGGCTAGCCGTGGAACCGGGGAGCTGTTTTTT
TRBJ2-1,-,-,TRBV7-7,CASSPAGTYNEQFF,TGTGCCAGCAGCCCCGCCGGAACCTACAATGAGCAGTTCTTC
TRBJ1-3,-,-,TRBV2,CASRVAGNTIYF,TGTGCCAGCAGGGTAGCTGGAAACACCATATATTTT
TRBJ2-1,-,TRBD1,TRBV28,CASRHATRGFPYNEQFF,TGTGCCAGCAGACATGCAACCAGGGGGTTCCCATACAATGAGCAGTTCTTC
TRBJ2-3,-,TRBD2,TRBV5-1,CASSLGIAGATDTQYF,TGCGCCAGCAGCTTGGGCATAGCGGGAGCCACAGATACGCAGTATTTT
TRBJ1-2,-,TRBD1,TRBV7-2,CASSQDRANFGGYTF,TGTGCCAGCAGCCAAGACAGGGCTAATTTTGGAGGCTACACCTTC
TRBJ2-3,once,TRBD2,TRBV7-2,CASSFSAGGPGDTQYF,TGTGCCAGCAGCTTTTCAGCGGGAGGGCCGGGAGATACGCAGTATTTT
TRBJ1-1,-,-,TRBV28,CASSLGSRNTEAFF,TGTGCCAGCAGTTTAGGAAGCAGGAACACTGAAGCTTTCTTT
TRBJ2-2,-,-,TRBV2,CASTYVPNTGELFF,TGTGCCAGCACTTACGTCCCAAACACCGGGGAGCTGTTTTTT
TRBJ2-5,-,-,TRBV20-1,CSATEVRTQYF,TGCAGTGCTACCGAAGTCCGTACCCAGTACTTC
TRBJ1-2,once,-,TRBV19,CASNRDGYTF,TGTGCCAGTAACAGGGATGGCTACACCTTC
TRBJ1-6,-,-,TRBV6-5,CASSYEGRNSPLHF,TGTGCCAGCAGTTACGAGGGGAGGAATTCACCCCTCCACTTT
TRBJ2-7,-,TRBD1,TRBV29-1,CSVAPGQGSYEQYF,TGCAGCGTAGCGCCGGGACAGGGTTCCTACGAGCAGTACTTC
TRBJ2-5,-,-,TRBV18,CASSDQRETQYF,TGTGCCAGCTCAGACCAGCGAGAGACCCAGTACTTC